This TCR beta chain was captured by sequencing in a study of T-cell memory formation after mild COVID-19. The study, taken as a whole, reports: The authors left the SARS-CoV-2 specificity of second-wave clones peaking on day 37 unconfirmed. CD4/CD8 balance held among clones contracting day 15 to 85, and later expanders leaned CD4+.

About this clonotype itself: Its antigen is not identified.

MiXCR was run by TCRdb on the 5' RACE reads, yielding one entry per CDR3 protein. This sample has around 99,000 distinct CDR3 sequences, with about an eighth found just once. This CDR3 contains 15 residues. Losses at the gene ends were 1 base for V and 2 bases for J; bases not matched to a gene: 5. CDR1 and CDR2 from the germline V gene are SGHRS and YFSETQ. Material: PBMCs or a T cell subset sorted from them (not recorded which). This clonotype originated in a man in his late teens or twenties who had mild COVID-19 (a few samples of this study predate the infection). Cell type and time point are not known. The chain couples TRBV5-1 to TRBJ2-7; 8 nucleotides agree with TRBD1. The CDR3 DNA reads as TGCGCCAGCAGCTTGTTGGACAGGGTGACCTACGAGCAGTACTTC. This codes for CASSLLDRVTYEQYF. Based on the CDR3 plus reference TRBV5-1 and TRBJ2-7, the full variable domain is KAGVTQTPRYLIKTRGQQVTLSCSPISGHRSVSWYQQTPGQGLQFLFEYFSETQRNKGNFPGRFSGRQFSNSRSEMNVSTLELGDSALYLCASSLLDRVTYEQYFGPGTRLTVT.